This T cell receptor (beta chain) appears in the sequencing data of a study of technical replicates of blood from a handful of donors. As concerns this clone: One end of the junction is discordant with germline, which a read error may explain.

Using immunoSEQ multiplex PCR, the repertoire was profiled, and TCRdb retains in-frame clones only, with some absent. This sample has approximately 79,000 clones, with around 97% found just once. The CDR3 is made up of 10 amino acids. Germline assignment: CDR1 SGHRS and CDR2 YFSETQ. The receptor was derived from a human donor in good health. V gene TRBV5-1 combines with J gene TRBJ2-7, with a possible D match to TRBD2 (6 bases). Sequencing was done on a sample of T cells isolated from PBMCs. CDR3 loop: CASSSGRENF. The CDR3 DNA reads as TGCGCCAGCAGCTCCGGGAGAGAGAACTTC. The full variable domain, completed using reference TRBV5-1 and TRBJ2-7, is KAGVTQTPRYLIKTRGQQVTLSCSPISGHRSVSWYQQTPGQGLQFLFEYFSETQRNKGNFPGRFSGRQFSNSRSEMNVSTLELGDSALYLCASSSGRENFGPGTRLTVT.